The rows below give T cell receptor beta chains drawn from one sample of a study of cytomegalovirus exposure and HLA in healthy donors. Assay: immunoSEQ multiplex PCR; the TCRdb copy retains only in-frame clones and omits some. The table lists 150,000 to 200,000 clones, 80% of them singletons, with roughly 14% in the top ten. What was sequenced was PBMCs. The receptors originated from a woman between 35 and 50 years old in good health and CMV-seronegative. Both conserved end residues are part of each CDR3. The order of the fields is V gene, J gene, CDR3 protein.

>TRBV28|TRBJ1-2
CASSFQGFETNYGYTF
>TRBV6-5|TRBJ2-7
CASSGGQGLIGEQYF
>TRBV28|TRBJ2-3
CASSPLTGLTDTQYF
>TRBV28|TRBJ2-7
CASSFQGQGAWASYEQYF
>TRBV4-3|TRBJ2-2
CASSQDRGQGATGELFF
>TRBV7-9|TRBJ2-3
CASSLSGLSTDTQYF
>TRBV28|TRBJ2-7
CASSSRLGGTYSEQYF
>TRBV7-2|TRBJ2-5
CASSLAKETQYF
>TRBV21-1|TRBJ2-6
CASVKHRVAGANVLTF
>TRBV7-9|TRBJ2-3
CASSLQVRDTQYF
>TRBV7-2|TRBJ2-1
CASSLGLAGVGEQFF
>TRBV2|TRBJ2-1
CASCKAGEGYNEQFF
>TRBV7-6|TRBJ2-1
CASSLAQGGSYNEQFF
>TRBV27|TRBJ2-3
CASSHGLAGLDTQYF
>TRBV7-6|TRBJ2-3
CASSSTDTQYF
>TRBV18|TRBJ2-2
CASSPQFVTQGETGELFF
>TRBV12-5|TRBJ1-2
CASGLDTGPLRCGYTF
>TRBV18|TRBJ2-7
CASSLGQGSYEQYF
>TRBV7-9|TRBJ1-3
CASIPRQGFSGNTIYF
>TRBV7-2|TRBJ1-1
CASSLAQNTEAFF
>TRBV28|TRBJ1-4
CASRQKGWGQLPNEKLFF
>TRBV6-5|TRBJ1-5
CASSYRGGHQPQHF
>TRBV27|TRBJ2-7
CASRGVTRTSGRAGTYEQYF
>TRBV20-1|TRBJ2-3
CSAVYTDTQYF
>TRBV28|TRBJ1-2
CASSLVPLGGAGGYTF
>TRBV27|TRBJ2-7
CASSLYRGSSYEQYF
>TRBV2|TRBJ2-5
CASRGIAGGQETQYF
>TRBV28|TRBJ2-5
CASTSWGGQGWETQYF
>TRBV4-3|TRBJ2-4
CASSPRTGGGPIAKNIQYF
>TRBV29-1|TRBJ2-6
CSVDTGDRSGANGLTF
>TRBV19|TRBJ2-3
CASRQAGYTDTQYF
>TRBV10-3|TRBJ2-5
CAISYRGDGGLKGETQYF
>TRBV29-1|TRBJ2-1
CSVELDYWEPAGGISYNEQFF
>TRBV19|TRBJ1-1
CASSITPGATEAFF
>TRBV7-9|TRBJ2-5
CASSPRLAGGGETQYF
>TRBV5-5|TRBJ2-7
CASSPMVGDRDYEQYF
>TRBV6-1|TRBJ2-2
CASSPGTGSTGELFF
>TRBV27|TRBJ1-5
CASSLEEPRHF
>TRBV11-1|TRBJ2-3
CASSLGRGTDTQYF
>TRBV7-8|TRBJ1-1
CASSLAMGGGTEAFF
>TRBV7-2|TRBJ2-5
CASSLGGVVETQYF
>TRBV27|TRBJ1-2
CASSLINEFGTGGRSYTF
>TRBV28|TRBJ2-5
CASSPTSGSGETQYF
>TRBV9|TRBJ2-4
CASSAPSAKNIQYF
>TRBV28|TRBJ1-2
CASSYPGRGPYGYTF
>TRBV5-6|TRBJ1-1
CASSSERVVTEAFF
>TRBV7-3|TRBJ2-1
CASSLGGEGPYNEQFF
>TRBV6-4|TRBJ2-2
CASSDSSRGSTGELFF